These 14 T cell receptor beta chains originate from one sample sequenced in a study of ipilimumab plus nivolumab after autologous stem cell transplantation. Profiling relied on immunoSEQ multiplex PCR, and the TCRdb table lists in-frame clones only, not all of them. This table holds about 17,000 clones, about 80% found once. The source material was PBMCs, sampled in a trial of ipilimumab plus nivolumab as post-transplant consolidation. The receptors shown here come from a male donor with diffuse large B-cell lymphoma.

As regards this clone: One end of the junction varies from germline; a read error may be responsible. The chain uses TRBV18 and TRBJ2-7; 11 nucleotides align to TRBD1. Germline V gene sequence: CDR1 KGHSH, CDR2 LQKENI. The CDR3 has 15 residues. CDR3 sequence: CASSPQDRGLHEQYF. The CDR3 DNA is TGTGCCAGCTCTCCACAGGACAGGGGGCTGCACGAGCAGTACTTC.

The CDR3 loop is CASRQDYGYTF. The DNA of the CDR3 is TGCGCCAGCAGACAGGATTATGGCTACACCTTC. The chain is built from TRBV4-1 and TRBJ1-2; D possibly corresponds to TRBD1 (5 bases). V was clipped by 6 bases and J by 5 bases, with 7 bases between them. Germline CDR1 MGHRA, CDR2 YSYEKL. The CDR3 extends over 11 amino acids.

This clone was seen only once. V gene TRBV19 combines with J gene TRBJ1-1; D uncertain. Germline V gene data show CDR1 as LNHDA and CDR2 as SQIVND (reference sequence). This CDR3 contains 13 residues. Trimming cost V 5 bases and J 1 base, with 8 bases left between them. The CDR3, as DNA: TGTGCCAGTAGTTGGGCAAAGAACACTGAAGCTTTCTTT. Amino acid sequence: CASSWAKNTEAFF.

This clone has a single count. This chain joins TRBV9 and TRBJ1-1; the D gene is possibly TRBD1 (5 bases). Germline values: CDR1 SGDLS, CDR2 YYNGEE. The germline V and J ends were trimmed by 3 bases and 1 base, with 13 bases remaining between them. This CDR3 has 15 residues. CDR3 sequence reads: CASSGQTEWNTEAFF. The CDR3 DNA reads TGTGCCAGCAGCGGACAGACGGAGTGGAACACTGAAGCTTTCTTT. The entire variable domain, with the rest obtained from reference TRBV9 and TRBJ1-1, is as follows: DSGVTQTPKHLITATGQRVTLRCSPRSGDLSVYWYQQSLDQGLQFLIQYYNGEERAKGNILERFSAQQFPDLHSELNLSSLELGDSALYFCASSGQTEWNTEAFFGQGTRLTVV.

The chain links TRBV30 to TRBJ2-7; the D gene could be TRBD1 or TRBD2 (5 bases each). There are 14 residues in the CDR3. Deletions cut 2 bases from V and 2 bases from J, with 13 bases between. CDR1 and CDR2 (germline): GTSNPN, SVGIG (reference sequence). This CDR3 is CAWSPGTQAYEQYF. The CDR3 nucleotides read TGTGCCTGGAGTCCCGGGACCCAGGCCTACGAGCAGTACTTC. The full variable domain, its missing parts supplied by reference TRBV30 and TRBJ2-7, is SQTIHQWPATLVQPVGSPLSLECTVEGTSNPNLYWYRQAAGRGLQLLFYSVGIGQISSEVPQNLSASRPQDRQFILSSKKLLLSDSGFYLCAWSPGTQAYEQYFGPGTRLTVT.

J is TRBJ2-5 and V is TRBV10-3; tentative D call: TRBD1 (6 bases). Germline V lookup: CDR1 ENHRY, CDR2 SYGVKD. This CDR3 comprises 11 residues. With 4 bases removed from V and 11 bases from J, the gap between germline ends came to 11 bases. The CDR3 sequence: CAISGGHGQYF. CDR3 nucleotides: TGTGCCATCAGTGGGGGGCATGGGCAGTACTTC.

A remark on this clone: Different DNA sequences within this sample yield the same CDR3. V gene TRBV5-6 combines with J gene TRBJ2-2; a possible D gene is TRBD2 (7 bases). The CDR3 covers 13 residues. The germline gives CDR1 SGHDT, CDR2 YYEEEE. The V gene lost 4 bases and the J gene lost 6 bases, with 10 bases spanning the gap. This CDR3 is CASSLGGAGELFF. CDR3 coding DNA: TGTGCCAGCAGCCTAGGGGGGGCCGGGGAGCTGTTTTTT.

The chain links TRBV5-1 to TRBJ2-5; D is unclear. The CDR3 length is 15 residues. The V and J ends lost 2 bases and 2 bases respectively, with 13 bases between them. The germline CDR1 and CDR2 sequences are SGHRS and YFSETQ. Here the CDR3 DNA reads TGCGCCAGCAGCTTCGCCGGTGGGCCTCAAGAGACCCAGTACTTC. Translated: CASSFAGGPQETQYF. The full variable domain, rest sourced from reference TRBV5-1 and TRBJ2-5, is KAGVTQTPRYLIKTRGQQVTLSCSPISGHRSVSWYQQTPGQGLQFLFEYFSETQRNKGNFPGRFSGRQFSNSRSEMNVSTLELGDSALYLCASSFAGGPQETQYFGPGTRLLVL.

This chain links TRBV19 with TRBJ2-1; TRBD2 matches 12 bases. The V and J ends lost 8 bases and 6 bases, in that order; junction bases with no gene match: 5. There are 14 residues in the CDR3. CDR1 LNHDA and CDR2 SQIVND come from the germline V gene (reference sequence). In DNA form, the CDR3 reads TGTGCCAGTGGAACTAGCGGGGGGCCCAATGAGCAGTTCTTC. The encoded protein is CASGTSGGPNEQFF. Together with reference TRBV19 and TRBJ2-1, the CDR3 gives the full variable domain: DGGITQSPKYLFRKEGQNVTLSCEQNLNHDAMYWYRQDPGQGLRLIYYSQIVNDFQKGDIAEGYSVSREKKESFPLTVTSAQKNPTAFYLCASGTSGGPNEQFFGPGTRLTVL.

The table lists this clone with a count of one. The chain recombines TRBV18 with TRBJ2-6; no reliable D call. V was trimmed by 2 bases and J by 2 bases, leaving 4 bases between them. CDR1 KGHSH and CDR2 LQKENI come from the germline V gene. The CDR3 contains 14 residues. The CDR3 spells CASSPSPGANVLTF. The DNA for the CDR3 is TGTGCCAGCTCACCATCCCCTGGGGCCAACGTCCTGACTTTC.

The chain joins TRBV11-2 to TRBJ2-1, with 10 bases fitting TRBD2. This CDR3 comprises 19 residues. J gave up 0 bases and V 1 base, and 9 bases lay outside the gene matches. Germline CDR1 and CDR2: SGHAT and FQNNGV. CDR3 sequence: CASSLVGSGGPSSYNEQFF. The CDR3 DNA sequence: TGTGCCAGCAGCTTAGTGGGTAGCGGGGGGCCTAGCTCCTACAATGAGCAGTTCTTC.

V gene TRBV9 combines with J gene TRBJ2-1; possibly TRBD2 for D (5 bases). CDR3 length: 16 residues. Trimming cost V 0 bases and J 2 bases, with 12 bases left between them. Germline CDR1 SGDLS, CDR2 YYNGEE. The CDR3 is CASSVEAGQAYNEQFF. CDR3 nucleotide sequence: TGTGCCAGCAGCGTAGAGGCGGGCCAAGCCTACAATGAGCAGTTCTTC. Combining the CDR3 with reference TRBV9 and TRBJ2-1 gives the whole variable domain DSGVTQTPKHLITATGQRVTLRCSPRSGDLSVYWYQQSLDQGLQFLIQYYNGEERAKGNILERFSAQQFPDLHSELNLSSLELGDSALYFCASSVEAGQAYNEQFFGPGTRLTVL.

This clone was recorded a few times. The chain employs TRBV10-2 and TRBJ1-2; the D gene is possibly TRBD1 (5 bases). In germline, CDR1 is WSHSY, CDR2 SAAADI. Trimming took 5 bases from V and 8 from J, leaving 15 bases between them. The CDR3 loop spans 13 amino acids. CDR3 DNA: TGCGCCAGCAGTACCGGGACGGCTAGGGGCTACACCTTC. Protein: CASSTGTARGYTF.

The CDR3 DNA reads as TGTGCCAGTAAAGACCGGGTGAGCAATCAGCCCCAGCATTTT. Translated, it gives CASKDRVSNQPQHF. The gene calls are TRBV19 and TRBJ1-5, with D uncertain. Germline V gene sequence: CDR1 LNHDA, CDR2 SQIVND (reference sequence). The CDR3 totals 14 residues. V gave up 7 bases and J gave up 1 base, with 11 bases separating them.